The rows below give T cell receptor beta chains drawn from one sample of a study of OX40 agonist ivuxolimab in advanced cancers. Here immunoSEQ multiplex PCR was the method, and the copy in TCRdb shows in-frame clones only, minus some. The sample includes 90,000 to 150,000 clones, 75% to 90% of them seen just once. The source was CD4+ or CD8+ T cells sorted from blood, collected in a trial of the OX40 agonist ivuxolimab. The origin of the receptors is an adult with an advanced solid tumor such as melanoma, head and neck, liver or kidney cancer. Both conserved end residues are part of each CDR3. A D gene is named only where the DNA matches it firmly.

j_call v_call d_call cdr3_aa
TRBJ1-6 TRBV5-6 NA CASSLWAGVFNSPLHF
TRBJ2-6 TRBV4-1 NA CASSRDSPGQRIVSGANVLTF
TRBJ2-4 TRBV7-8 NA CASSDPPLDSLAKNIQYF
TRBJ2-7 TRBV5-4 NA CASSLLTYEQYF
TRBJ2-7 TRBV30 NA CAWNRDSYEQYF
TRBJ1-1 TRBV6-5 NA CATTLDSANTEAFF
TRBJ2-1 TRBV7-2 TRBD2 CASSPTAGGYNEQFF
TRBJ1-4 TRBV20-1 NA CSAWKGEKLFF
TRBJ2-5 TRBV7-2 NA CASSLGRWETQYF
TRBJ1-1 TRBV6-5 TRBD1 CASSYSRGPEAFF
TRBJ2-1 TRBV28 TRBD1 CASSPGQGVWNEQFF
TRBJ2-2 TRBV6-5 NA CASSYSRGPGELFF
TRBJ2-5 TRBV6-5 TRBD1 CASSYSGQGAGKTQYF
TRBJ1-2 TRBV2 NA CASRTGWAAGYTF
TRBJ2-7 TRBV4-1 TRBD1 CASSIGTATSYEQYF
TRBJ1-4 TRBV18 TRBD1 CASSPPRDRGKLFF
TRBJ2-2 TRBV7-7 TRBD2 CASSLLSGGTGELFF
TRBJ2-2 TRBV10-3 TRBD1 CAIRDLGQGELFF
TRBJ2-1 TRBV29-1 NA CSAEPQGRSHNNEQFF
TRBJ1-1 TRBV6-6 NA CASSYISPPRATEAFF
TRBJ1-6 TRBV2 NA CASSENGLASSPLHF
TRBJ2-2 TRBV15 TRBD2 CATSRKSGASTGELFF
TRBJ2-2 TRBV5-1 NA CASSLGTNTGELFF
TRBJ1-5 TRBV5-1 TRBD1 CASSPSGGGRNQPQHF
TRBJ1-1 TRBV7-6 TRBD1 CASSSETGRLNTEAFF
TRBJ1-1 TRBV6-6 TRBD1 CASSYTGGSLNTEAFF
TRBJ1-4 TRBV7-2 NA CASSLGTTKEKLFF
TRBJ2-7 TRBV30 NA CAWSVGGSEQYF
TRBJ2-6 TRBV6-1 NA CASSGWGSGANVLTF
TRBJ1-1 TRBV27 NA CASSLSTVNTEAFF
TRBJ2-1 TRBV5-4 NA CASSLRTVGEQFF
TRBJ2-7 TRBV7-2 NA CASSLFAGQNSYEQYF
TRBJ2-2 TRBV5-1 TRBD2 CASSRETSAAGELFF
TRBJ1-1 TRBV28 NA CASKEPDTEAFF
TRBJ1-6 TRBV2 NA CASKQGGPLHF
TRBJ2-7 TRBV9 NA CASSVTGLTYEQYF